The clone carrying this T cell receptor beta chain has a handful of counts. The target antigen is unknown. Germline assignment: CDR1 SGDLS and CDR2 YYNGEE. V gave up 3 bases and J gave up 4 bases; unmatched junction bases: 7. The CDR3 length is 15 residues. The data are from a study of sequential checkpoint blockade in melanoma. About the research overall: TCRβ was sequenced from DNA of under 100 pretreatment tumors.

Clones were sequenced by immunoSEQ multiplex PCR, and TCRdb holds only the in-frame ones, with some missing. Of 8,500 to 9,000 clones listed, more than 20% are singletons. Sample treatment: randomized to nivolumab then ipilimumab (arm A) or the reverse (arm B). None of the patients previously received DNA-damaging chemotherapy. Study-level points and caveats: Pretreatment TIL clonality tracked with response in the nivolumab-first arm. T-cell fraction and clonality followed PD-L1 and CD8+ counts, not mutational load.

Sequenced here: tumor tissue (inferred from file names), sampled from a patient given nivolumab and ipilimumab in sequence. The chain joins TRBV9 to TRBJ2-1, with 7 nucleotides matching TRBD1. The TCR sequence derives from a human donor with melanoma. The CDR3 coding sequence is TGTGCCAGCAGCGCCTGGACAGGAGCGTACAATGAGCAGTTCTTC. It encodes CASSAWTGAYNEQFF.